The 17 T cell receptor beta chains below all came from one sample that was sequenced in a study of cytomegalovirus exposure and HLA in healthy donors. The PCR made use of 60 Vbeta and 13 Jbeta primers. Measured with immunoSEQ multiplex PCR; TCRdb has only the in-frame clones, and not every one. The sample has 150,000 to 200,000 clones; nearly 80% are singletons. Sequenced sample: PBMCs. These TCRs come from a woman in her 40s in good health and CMV-seronegative.

This chain uses TRBV28 with TRBJ1-2; TRBD1 might be the D (5 bases). With 3 bases removed from V and 4 bases from J, the gap between germline ends came to 12 bases. Looked up from germline, CDR1 is MDHEN and CDR2 is SYDVKM. The CDR3 extends over 14 amino acids. CDR3 residues: CASSLVDRSYGYTF. The CDR3 bases are TGTGCCAGCAGTTTGGTCGACAGAAGCTATGGCTACACCTTC.

This clone was detected only a few times. The chain employs TRBV2 and TRBJ2-2; 7 nucleotides line up with TRBD2. This CDR3 comprises 13 residues. J lost 6 bases, V lost 6 bases, and 4 bases had no gene match. Germline V gene data show CDR1 as SNHLY and CDR2 as FYNNEI. The CDR3 sequence: CASRGGVSGELFF. CDR3 bases: TGTGCCAGCAGGGGGGGGGTTTCCGGGGAGCTGTTTTTT.

This chain joins TRBV18 and TRBJ2-1; D is ambiguous. The CDR3 loop spans 13 amino acids. Germline CDR1 KGHSH, CDR2 LQKENI. V was cut by 2 bases and J by 5 bases, with 7 bases left in between. The DNA for the CDR3 is TGTGCCAGCTCACCAGACCAGGACAATGAGCAGTTCTTC. This codes for CASSPDQDNEQFF.

V is TRBV2 and J is TRBJ2-5, with TRBD1 identical over 10 bases. The V and J ends lost 6 bases and 5 bases, in that order; junction bases with no gene match: 9. This CDR3 has 15 residues. CDR1 and CDR2 (germline): SNHLY, FYNNEI. DNA of the CDR3: TGTGCCAGCAGGGGTGACAGGGGGCAAAGGGAGACCCAGTACTTC. Amino acid sequence: CASRGDRGQRETQYF.

This clone occurred once. This chain links TRBV18 with TRBJ2-5; 7 positions match TRBD1. V gave up 4 bases and J gave up 7 bases; unmatched junction bases: 15. This CDR3 contains 16 residues. Germline CDR1 reads KGHSH; CDR2 reads LQKENI. CDR3: CASSRTLGQTPSTQYF. Written as DNA, the CDR3 is TGTGCCAGCTCACGCACGCTGGGACAGACCCCATCGACCCAGTACTTC.

J is TRBJ2-1 and V is TRBV28, with 8 nucleotides matching TRBD1. Trimming at V came to 6 bases and at J to 0 bases, leaving 7 bases not matched to a gene. The CDR3 has 16 residues. Germline-derived CDR1 and CDR2 are MDHEN and SYDVKM. CDR3 sequence: CASRRRTGSSYNEQFF. In nucleotides, the CDR3 is TGTGCCAGCAGACGTAGGACAGGGAGCTCCTACAATGAGCAGTTCTTC.

The chain couples TRBV2 to TRBJ1-2; D might be TRBD1 (5 bases). There are 13 residues in the CDR3. V was shortened by 6 bases and J by 1 base, with 9 bases between the two germline ends. Germline V CDR1 and CDR2: SNHLY, FYNNEI. This CDR3 is CASRTDSNYGYTF. The CDR3 nucleotides are TGTGCCAGCAGGACAGACAGTAACTATGGCTACACCTTC.

The genes are TRBV5-1 and TRBJ1-4; 7 bases fit TRBD1. Looked up from germline, CDR1 is SGHRS and CDR2 is YFSETQ. V shed 4 bases and J 3 bases; nucleotides not matched to a gene: 6. This CDR3 is 15 amino acids long. DNA for the CDR3: TGCGCCAGCAGCCTGACAGGGAGTGCTAATGAAAAACTGTTTTTT. As protein: CASSLTGSANEKLFF.

The chain joins TRBV5-4 to TRBJ1-6; no definite D call. The CDR3 spans 15 residues. From germline, CDR1 is SGHNT and CDR2 YYREEE (reference sequence). Trimming stripped 1 base from V and 6 bases from J, with 11 bases between. This CDR3 is CASSLFREGNSPLHF. CDR3 DNA sequence: TGTGCCAGCAGCTTGTTCAGAGAGGGTAATTCACCCCTCCACTTT.

Comment on this clone: One junction end disagrees with the germline gene, perhaps due to a read error. V and J are TRBV5-6 and TRBJ2-3, with 10 bases identical to TRBD1. Per the germline V gene, CDR1 is SGHDT and CDR2 is YYEEEE. The CDR3 length is 16 residues. CDR3 in amino acids: CANSSTWTGGDGTQYF. CDR3 DNA sequence: TGTGCCAACAGCTCCACCTGGACAGGGGGGGACGGTACGCAGTATTTT. The full variable domain, rest sourced from reference TRBV5-6 and TRBJ2-3, is DAGVTQSPTHLIKTRGQQVTLRCSPKSGHDTVSWYQQALGQGPQFIFQYYEEEERQRGNFPDRFSGHQFPNYSSELNVNALLLGDSALYLCANSSTWTGGDGTQYFGPGTRLTVL.

The rearrangement joins TRBV27 to TRBJ2-5; 10 nucleotides line up with TRBD2. The V gene's germline CDR1 is MNHEY and CDR2 SMNVEV (reference sequence). J gave up 3 bases and V 6 bases, and 4 bases lay outside the gene matches. CDR3 length equals 14 residues. CDR3: CASSRLAGKETQYF. The CDR3 DNA reads TGTGCCAGCAGCCGACTAGCGGGTAAAGAGACCCAGTACTTC.

This rearrangement joins TRBV7-9 to TRBJ2-2, with 9 bases fitting TRBD1. J gave up 4 bases and V 5 bases, and 5 bases lay outside the gene matches. From germline, CDR1 is SEHNR and CDR2 FQNEAQ (reference sequence). The CDR3 extends over 15 amino acids. CDR3 coding DNA: TGTGCCAGCAGCCCAACGACAGGGGGCACCGGGGAGCTGTTTTTT. It yields the protein CASSPTTGGTGELFF. The variable domain in full, with the rest retrieved from reference TRBV7-9 and TRBJ2-2, is DTGVSQNPRHKITKRGQNVTFRCDPISEHNRLYWYRQTLGQGPEFLTYFQNEAQLEKSRLLSDRFSAERPKGSFSTLEIQRTEQGDSAMYLCASSPTTGGTGELFFGEGSRLTVL.

This clone is a singleton in its sample. The rearrangement links TRBV19 to TRBJ1-4; TRBD1 might be the D (5 bases). Trimming stripped 1 base from V and 1 base from J, with 10 bases between. Germline V gives CDR1 LNHDA, CDR2 SQIVND (reference sequence). CDR3 length: 16 amino acids. In DNA form, the CDR3 reads TGTGCCAGTAGTATAGTTCAGGGCGGAACTAATGAAAAACTGTTTTTT. It encodes CASSIVQGGTNEKLFF. The whole variable domain, remainder taken from reference TRBV19 and TRBJ1-4, is DGGITQSPKYLFRKEGQNVTLSCEQNLNHDAMYWYRQDPGQGLRLIYYSQIVNDFQKGDIAEGYSVSREKKESFPLTVTSAQKNPTAFYLCASSIVQGGTNEKLFFGSGTQLSVL.

The rearrangement uses TRBV4-1 and TRBJ1-2; 8 bases align to TRBD1. Trimming at V came to 0 bases and at J to 4 bases, leaving 4 bases not matched to a gene. This CDR3 contains 15 residues. Germline lookup yields CDR1 MGHRA and CDR2 YSYEKL. The CDR3 DNA follows: TGCGCCAGCAGCCAAGATGGGCAGGGGGCCTATGGCTACACCTTC. It codes for CASSQDGQGAYGYTF.

The chain couples TRBV29-1 to TRBJ1-1; possibly TRBD1 for D (5 bases). V dropped 7 bases and J dropped 5 bases, with 11 bases sitting between them. The CDR3 loop spans 11 amino acids. Germline V gene data show CDR1 as SQVTM and CDR2 as ANQGSEA. CDR3 sequence reads: CSASQETEAFF. CDR3 nucleotides: TGCAGCGCATCACAGGAGACTGAAGCTTTCTTT.

The chain couples TRBV6-1 to TRBJ1-1; 9 bases are a match to TRBD1. CDR3 size: 14 residues. The germline gives CDR1 MNHNS, CDR2 SASEGT. Trimming at V came to 7 bases and at J to 4 bases, leaving 7 bases not matched to a gene. CDR3 sequence: CASISGGQGTEAFF. The CDR3 DNA follows: TGTGCCAGCATATCGGGGGGACAGGGCACTGAAGCTTTCTTT.

The chain has TRBV6-5 and TRBJ2-1; perhaps TRBD2 as D (5 bases). The CDR3 is 16 residues long. V was clipped by 0 bases and J by 9 bases, with 18 bases between them. Germline V lookup: CDR1 MNHEY, CDR2 SVGAGI. CDR3 bases: TGTGCCAGCAGTTACTCGAAGGGTCAGGTTCGGGGTGAGCAGTTCTTC. It codes for CASSYSKGQVRGEQFF.